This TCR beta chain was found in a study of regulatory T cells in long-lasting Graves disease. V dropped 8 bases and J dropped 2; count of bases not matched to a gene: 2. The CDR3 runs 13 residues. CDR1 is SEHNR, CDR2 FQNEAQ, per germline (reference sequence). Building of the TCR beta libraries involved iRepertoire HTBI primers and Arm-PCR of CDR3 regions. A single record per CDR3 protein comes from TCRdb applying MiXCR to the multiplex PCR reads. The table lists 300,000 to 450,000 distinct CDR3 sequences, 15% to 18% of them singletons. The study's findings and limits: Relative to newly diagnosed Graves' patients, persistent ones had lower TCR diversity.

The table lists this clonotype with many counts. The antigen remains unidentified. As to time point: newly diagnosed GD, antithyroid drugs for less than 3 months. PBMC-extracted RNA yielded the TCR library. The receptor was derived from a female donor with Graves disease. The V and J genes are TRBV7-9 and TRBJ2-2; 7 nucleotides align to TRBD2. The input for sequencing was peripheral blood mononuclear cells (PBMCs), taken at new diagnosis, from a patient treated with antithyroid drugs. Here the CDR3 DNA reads TGTGCCAGCCGGGACTATAACACCGGGGAGCTGTTTTTT. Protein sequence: CASRDYNTGELFF.